These 18 T cell receptor beta chains were all obtained from the same sample, sequenced in a study of T cell responses to AZD1222 COVID-19 vaccine. The assay was immunoSEQ multiplex PCR, and TCRdb's table has in-frame clones only and misses some. This sample has about 170,000 clones, with about nine tenths found just once. This specimen was peripheral blood, taken on day 0 of AZD1222 vaccination. All receptors come from an adult in good health.

The V gene is TRBV5-4, the J gene TRBJ2-3; 11 positions agree with TRBD2. With V trimmed by 1 base and J by 3 bases, 4 bases remained unmatched. In germline, CDR1 is SGHNT, CDR2 YYREEE (reference sequence). CDR3 length: 16 residues. CDR3 DNA sequence: TGTGCCAGCAGCTTGTGGCTAGCGGGGGGAACAGATACGCAGTATTTT. Its translation is CASSLWLAGGTDTQYF.

The chain combines TRBV5-4 with TRBJ1-2, with unresolved D. Germline lookup yields CDR1 SGHNT and CDR2 YYREEE (reference sequence). Trimming took 2 bases from V and 0 from J, leaving 8 bases between them. This CDR3 contains 14 residues. The DNA of the CDR3 is TGTGCCAGCAGCTTTATCGGCCCTAACTATGGCTACACCTTC. Protein: CASSFIGPNYGYTF.

This clone came up once. The CDR3: CASSYREGSNQPQHF. The CDR3 DNA follows: TGTGCCAGCAGTTACAGGGAGGGTAGCAATCAGCCCCAGCATTTT. The chain links TRBV6-2 or TRBV6-3 to TRBJ1-5; no firm D call. The V gene's germline CDR1 is MNHEY and CDR2 SVGEGT. The CDR3 sequence is 15 residues long. V was trimmed by 2 bases and J by 0 bases, leaving 8 bases between them.

The sample holds a few counts of this clone. The chain joins TRBV5-1 to TRBJ1-6; D unclear. The V end was cut by 0 bases, the J end by 9 bases, with 19 bases between. Germline V gives CDR1 SGHRS, CDR2 YFSETQ. This CDR3 contains 17 residues. CDR3 nucleotide sequence: TGCGCCAGCAGCTTGGTCGGTTTTGGCTTCGGAGCTTCACCCCTCCACTTT. This gives the protein CASSLVGFGFGASPLHF.

This chain links TRBV19 with TRBJ1-1, with TRBD1 as a possible D gene (6 bases). The germline V gene encodes CDR1 LNHDA and CDR2 SQIVND (reference sequence). Trimming took off 3 bases at V and 5 bases at J, with 10 bases between the two ends. This CDR3 region has 13 residues. CDR3 loop: CASSMAGATEAFF. DNA for the CDR3: TGTGCCAGTAGTATGGCAGGGGCAACTGAAGCTTTCTTT.

CDR3 in amino acids: CAWSLDRGLTEAFF. CDR3 coding DNA: TGTGCCTGGAGTCTCGACAGGGGGCTTACTGAAGCTTTCTTT. This chain uses TRBV30 with TRBJ1-1, with 10 bases lining up with TRBD1. CDR1 is GTSNPN, CDR2 SVGIG, per germline (reference sequence). The CDR3 contains 14 residues. The V segment lost 2 bases and the J segment 5 bases; nucleotides outside the gene matches: 5.

Here the CDR3 reads CASSTGGDTQYF. Written as DNA, the CDR3 is TGCGCCAGCAGTACGGGGGGAGATACGCAGTATTTT. This rearrangement joins TRBV23-1 to TRBJ2-3; 7 bases fit TRBD2. TRBV23-1 is classed as an ORF, of uncertain function. CDR3 length equals 12 residues. The V segment lost 5 bases and the J segment 5 bases; nucleotides outside the gene matches: 1.

The rearrangement links TRBV7-9 to TRBJ1-5; D perhaps matches TRBD1 (5 bases). V dropped 1 base and J dropped 7 bases, with 8 bases sitting between them. The length of the CDR3 is 13 residues. CDR1 and CDR2 (germline): SEHNR, FQNEAQ (reference sequence). The CDR3 DNA sequence: TGTGCCAGCAGCTTAGATGACAGCCAGCCCCAGCATTTT. It codes for CASSLDDSQPQHF.

The J gene is TRBJ2-2, the V gene TRBV12-3 or TRBV12-4, with D possibly TRBD1 on 6 matching bases. Trimming removed 5 bases from V and 8 bases from J, with 12 bases in between. The CDR3 consists of 13 residues. The CDR3 is CASSPTGAGELFF. CDR3 coding DNA: TGTGCCAGCAGTCCGACAGGAGCGGGGGAGCTGTTTTTT.

The CDR3 loop is CASSASHGRPNQPQHF. In DNA, the CDR3 is TGTGCCAGCTCCGCCAGCCATGGGCGGCCCAATCAGCCCCAGCATTTT. The V call is TRBV18, the J call TRBJ1-5; no clear D. Trimming took off 6 bases at V and 3 bases at J, with 18 bases between the two ends. The CDR3 runs to 16 residues. The V gene's germline CDR1 is KGHSH and CDR2 LQKENI.

This chain uses TRBV3-1 (or the pseudogene TRBV3-2) with TRBJ2-3; D uncertain. This CDR3 has 14 residues. Germline values: CDR1 LGHDT, CDR2 YNNKEL (reference sequence). V was trimmed by 5 bases and J by 1 base, leaving 10 bases between them. The CDR3 spells CASSSNTGTDTQYF. The CDR3 region has the DNA TGTGCCAGCAGCTCTAATACAGGCACAGATACGCAGTATTTT.

The rearrangement links TRBV18 to TRBJ2-6; D could derive from TRBD1 or TRBD2 (6 bases each). V lost 5 bases and J 3 bases, leaving 17 bases between the germline ends. This CDR3 has 17 amino acids. Per the germline V gene, CDR1 is KGHSH and CDR2 is LQKENI. CDR3 bases: TGTGCCAGCTCAGCAGGGAATCGGGGGCGTGGGGCCAACGTCCTGACTTTC. Its translation: CASSAGNRGRGANVLTF.

The chain combines TRBV4-1 with TRBJ2-3, with a tentative D call TRBD2 (7 bases). Germline loops: CDR1 MGHRA, CDR2 YSYEKL. This CDR3 comprises 16 residues. V gave up 5 bases and J gave up 4 bases, with 19 bases separating them. CDR3 region: CASSIVQGLSPDTQYF. CDR3 in DNA: TGCGCCAGCAGCATCGTACAGGGACTATCCCCAGATACGCAGTATTTT.

This chain joins TRBV3-1 (or the pseudogene TRBV3-2) and TRBJ1-4; tentative D call: TRBD1 (5 bases). The length of the CDR3 is 17 residues. The germline V gene encodes CDR1 LGHDT and CDR2 YNNKEL (reference sequence). Trimming removed 0 bases from V and 2 bases from J, with 13 bases in between. CDR3 sequence reads: CASSQDSGARTNEKLFF. In DNA form, the CDR3 reads TGTGCCAGCAGCCAAGATTCCGGGGCGCGGACTAATGAAAAACTGTTTTTT.

This clone was observed once. The rearrangement uses TRBV10-2 and TRBJ1-3, with a weak D call TRBD1 (5 bases). The CDR3 consists of 17 residues. Trimming removed 5 bases at V and 0 bases at J, with 17 bases between. Per the germline V gene, CDR1 is WSHSY and CDR2 is SAAADI. In DNA form, the CDR3 reads TGCGCCAGCAGTTTCCCGGGGCGGACCTTCTCTGGAAACACCATATATTTT. It yields the protein CASSFPGRTFSGNTIYF.

The sample holds one count of this clone. As DNA, the CDR3 is TGTGCCAGCAGCGAGGGTGCAGGGGTTAATGAAAAACTGTTTTTT. This gives the protein CASSEGAGVNEKLFF. The V and J genes are TRBV4-2 and TRBJ1-4, with D perhaps TRBD1 (6 bases). V was clipped by 5 bases and J by 4 bases, with 14 bases between them. From germline, CDR1 is LGHNA and CDR2 YNFKEQ. The CDR3 runs 15 residues.

J is TRBJ1-1 and V is TRBV10-1; D gene ambiguous. CDR1 WNHNN and CDR2 SYGVQD come from the germline V gene (reference sequence). V lost 4 bases and J 1 base, leaving 7 bases between the germline ends. The CDR3 extends over 13 amino acids. This CDR3 is CASSGQRNTEAFF. The CDR3, as DNA: TGCGCCAGCAGTGGTCAAAGGAACACTGAAGCTTTCTTT.

This chain joins TRBV6-1 and TRBJ2-7, with 8 bases lining up with TRBD1. This CDR3 has 15 amino acids. The germline CDR1 and CDR2 sequences are MNHNS and SASEGT. The J segment lost 0 bases and the V segment lost 1 base, leaving 2 bases of the junction unmatched. The CDR3 DNA reads as TGTGCCAGCAGTGAAGGGGGGACAGGCTCCTACGAGCAGTACTTC. The encoded protein is CASSEGGTGSYEQYF.